The 3 T cell receptor beta chains below were found in one sample sequenced in a study of blood T cells in healthy people across ages (dated by TCRdb to about 2015). Library preparation employed 5' RACE. The instrument given in TCRdb is Illumina HiSeq 2500. A second about 7 to 11 cycle PCR used a sample-barcoded 5' primer and a J-beta primer mix. TCRdb reran the public reads through fastp at Q25 and MiXCR, keeping productive beta chains. Under each unique CDR3 protein, matching rows form one entry showing the most common genes and DNA. The sample table shows about a million distinct CDR3 sequences, and roughly half are seen once. Over 20% of the sample is in the top ten clones. The sequenced sample was blood. The receptors stem from a woman aged 60-75 years in good health.

This chain joins TRBV3-1 and TRBJ2-5; possibly TRBD2 for D (6 bases). The CDR3 totals 15 residues. Germline lookup yields CDR1 LGHDT and CDR2 YNNKEL (reference sequence). V lost 0 bases and J 2 bases, leaving 10 bases between the germline ends. The CDR3 sequence: CASSQESGTQETQYF. The CDR3 DNA reads as TGTGCCAGCAGCCAAGAATCTGGGACTCAAGAGACCCAGTACTTC.

The J gene is TRBJ2-3, the V gene TRBV4-2; TRBD2 is a possible D gene (7 bases). The CDR3 runs to 14 residues. The V gene lost 6 bases and the J gene lost 5 bases, with 15 bases spanning the gap. The germline V gene encodes CDR1 LGHNA and CDR2 YNFKEQ. The DNA for the CDR3 is TGTGCCAGCAGGGGAGGGGGAGCGATAGATACGCAGTATTTT. Translated: CASRGGGAIDTQYF.

This rearrangement joins TRBV7-2 to TRBJ2-3, with 11 bases that match TRBD2. Germline-derived CDR1 and CDR2 are SGHTA and FQGNSA. V shed 5 bases, J shed 0 bases, and the junction held 7 bases outside the gene matches. The CDR3 totals 17 residues. The CDR3 region has the DNA TGTGCCAGCAGCCCGGGACTAGCGGTTCCTAGCACAGATACGCAGTATTTT. This codes for CASSPGLAVPSTDTQYF.